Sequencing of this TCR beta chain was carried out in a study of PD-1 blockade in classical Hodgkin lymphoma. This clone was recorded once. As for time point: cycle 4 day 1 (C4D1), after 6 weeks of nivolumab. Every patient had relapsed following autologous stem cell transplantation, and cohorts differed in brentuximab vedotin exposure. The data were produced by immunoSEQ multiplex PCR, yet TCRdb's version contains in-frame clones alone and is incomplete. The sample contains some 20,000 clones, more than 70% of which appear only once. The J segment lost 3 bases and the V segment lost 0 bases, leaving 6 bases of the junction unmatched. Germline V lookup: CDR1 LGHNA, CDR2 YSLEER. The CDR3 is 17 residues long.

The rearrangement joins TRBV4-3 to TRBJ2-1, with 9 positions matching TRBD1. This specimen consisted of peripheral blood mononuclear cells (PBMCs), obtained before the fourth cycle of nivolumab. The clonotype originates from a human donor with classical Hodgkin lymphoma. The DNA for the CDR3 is TGCGCCAGCAGCCAAGAAGGGACAGGGAACATCTACAATGAGCAGTTCTTC. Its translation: CASSQEGTGNIYNEQFF.